The 21 T cell receptor beta chains presented below share a single source sample, sequenced in a study of OX40 agonist ivuxolimab in advanced cancers. Sequenced by immunoSEQ multiplex PCR; TCRdb stores in-frame clones only, minus some. The sample has some 74,000 clones, approximately 85% seen once; the top ten hold 3% to 4.5%. Material: CD4+ or CD8+ T cells sorted from blood, obtained in a trial of the OX40 agonist ivuxolimab. These receptors were obtained from an adult with an advanced solid tumor such as melanoma, head and neck, liver or kidney cancer.

This rearrangement joins TRBV7-9 to TRBJ2-1; TRBD2 might be the D (7 bases). The V end was cut by 4 bases, the J end by 9 bases, with 25 bases between. From germline, CDR1 is SEHNR and CDR2 FQNEAQ (reference sequence). The CDR3 loop spans 17 amino acids. CDR3 DNA sequence: TGTGCCAGCAGCTCGGGCGGGGGCAGGGCGGTTCGGGGTGAGCAGTTCTTC. It codes for CASSSGGGRAVRGEQFF.

The rearrangement joins TRBV4-1 to TRBJ2-3; TRBD2 matches 11 bases. Germline-derived CDR1 and CDR2 are MGHRA and YSYEKL. The V segment lost 4 bases and the J segment 6 bases; nucleotides outside the gene matches: 9. The CDR3 totals 16 residues. Here the CDR3 DNA reads TGCGCCAGCAGCCCATCGAAGACTAGCGGGGAGGATACGCAGTATTTT. It encodes CASSPSKTSGEDTQYF.

This chain uses TRBV5-6 with TRBJ1-5; D gene uncertain. Trimming cost V 1 base and J 0 bases, with 11 bases left between them. CDR1 is SGHDT, CDR2 YYEEEE, per germline. This CDR3 spans 16 amino acids. The CDR3 DNA reads as TGTGCCAGCAGCTTGCGACGGAGATATAGCAATCAGCCCCAGCATTTT. Amino acids: CASSLRRRYSNQPQHF. The full variable domain, completed using reference TRBV5-6 and TRBJ1-5, is DAGVTQSPTHLIKTRGQQVTLRCSPKSGHDTVSWYQQALGQGPQFIFQYYEEEERQRGNFPDRFSGHQFPNYSSELNVNALLLGDSALYLCASSLRRRYSNQPQHFGDGTRLSIL.

This chain uses TRBV30 with TRBJ2-1; weak D call: TRBD2 (5 bases). The CDR3 consists of 13 residues. The V end lost 0 bases, the J end lost 9 bases, and 12 bases lay between the germline ends. Germline CDR1 reads GTSNPN; CDR2 reads SVGIG (reference sequence). The CDR3 DNA sequence: TGTGCCTGGAGTGTAGGTCTAAGCGGTGAGCAGTTCTTC. Its protein is CAWSVGLSGEQFF.

This chain joins TRBV5-1 and TRBJ2-3; TRBD2 is a possible D gene (6 bases). V lost 5 bases and J lost 4, with 11 bases in between. Germline CDR1 is SGHRS and CDR2 is YFSETQ. This CDR3 contains 13 residues. CDR3 region: CASRGGHADTQYF. The DNA of the CDR3 is TGCGCCAGCAGAGGAGGGCACGCAGATACGCAGTATTTT.

The chain has TRBV6-1 and TRBJ2-7; D gene ambiguous. The germline V gene has CDR1 MNHNS and CDR2 SASEGT. This CDR3 contains 13 residues. Trimming removed 1 base from V and 2 bases from J, with 6 bases in between. CDR3 nucleotides: TGTGCCAGCAGTGAAGGACGGACCTACGAGCAGTACTTC. The encoded protein is CASSEGRTYEQYF.

V gene TRBV6-5 combines with J gene TRBJ2-5; weak D call: TRBD1 (6 bases). Trimming shortened V by 2 bases and J by 1 base, and 8 bases separated the two germline ends. The CDR3 is 14 residues long. Germline assignment: CDR1 MNHEY and CDR2 SVGAGI. The CDR3 protein is CASSYRGGQETQYF. The CDR3 coding sequence is TGTGCCAGCAGTTACCGAGGGGGCCAAGAGACCCAGTACTTC.

In this sample, this clone turned up a few times. V usage is TRBV30 and J usage is TRBJ2-7; 7 nucleotides match TRBD1. Germline CDR1 is GTSNPN and CDR2 is SVGIG (reference sequence). This CDR3 comprises 14 residues. Trimming removed 2 bases from V and 4 bases from J; junction bases left unmatched: 8. CDR3 nucleotide sequence: TGTGCCTGGAGTTTGACAGGGAGACAGTACGAGCAGTACTTC. Residues: CAWSLTGRQYEQYF.

The rearrangement uses TRBV5-6 and TRBJ1-6, with D maybe TRBD1 (5 bases). Trimming removed 1 base from V and 6 bases from J, with 8 bases in between. This CDR3 has 14 residues. Looked up from germline, CDR1 is SGHDT and CDR2 is YYEEEE. Here the CDR3 DNA reads TGTGCCAGCAGCTTGCGAGGGGTTAATTCACCCCTCCACTTT. Protein product: CASSLRGVNSPLHF.

The V and J genes are TRBV4-3 and TRBJ2-7; D is uncertain. The CDR3 spans 13 residues. Germline lookup yields CDR1 LGHNA and CDR2 YSLEER. V shed 0 bases and J shed 6 bases, with 9 bases lying between them. For the CDR3, the DNA is TGCGCCAGCAGCCAAGATCAGTTTGGCGAGCAGTACTTC. Translation: CASSQDQFGEQYF.

The CDR3 region has the DNA TGCGCCAGCAGTGAGTACGGACTAGCGATTCTCCACGAGCAGTACTTC. It yields the protein CASSEYGLAILHEQYF. The V and J genes are TRBV10-2 and TRBJ2-7; TRBD2 agrees at 9 bases. The V segment lost 1 base and the J segment 5 bases; nucleotides outside the gene matches: 9. The CDR3 length is 16 residues. The germline V gene has CDR1 WSHSY and CDR2 SAAADI.

The chain employs TRBV21-1 and TRBJ2-1; the DNA was not compared with TRBD1, the D call given in the table. TRBV21-1 is listed as a pseudogene. This CDR3 spans 17 amino acids. Here the CDR3 DNA reads TGTGCCAGCAGCAAAGGTCTCCCCGGGACAGAGAACAATGAGCAGTTCTTC. This sequence encodes CASSKGLPGTENNEQFF.

The genes are TRBV15 and TRBJ1-5, with 7 bases matching TRBD1. This CDR3 has 15 amino acids. CDR1 is LNHNV, CDR2 YYDKDF, per germline (reference sequence). V trimming: 0 bases; J trimming: 3 bases; junction bases outside the gene matches: 2. The CDR3 DNA sequence: TGTGCCACCAGCAGAGACGGACAGGCCAATCAGCCCCAGCATTTT. Its protein is CATSRDGQANQPQHF.

In its sample, this clone was seen a few times. The rearrangement joins TRBV30 to TRBJ2-3, with D maybe TRBD1 (5 bases). Trimming shortened V by 3 bases and J by 4 bases, and 14 bases separated the two germline ends. In germline, CDR1 is GTSNPN, CDR2 SVGIG (reference sequence). The CDR3 length is 14 residues. The CDR3 coding sequence is TGTGCCTGGAGATTCAGGGATTTGGCAGATACGCAGTATTTT. Its translation: CAWRFRDLADTQYF.

The V call is TRBV27, the J call TRBJ2-5; 10 nucleotides align to TRBD1. Trimming at V came to 0 bases and at J to 5 bases, leaving 9 bases not matched to a gene. CDR3 length: 17 residues. Germline V gene sequence: CDR1 MNHEY, CDR2 SMNVEV (reference sequence). This CDR3 is CASSLSKTGTGVETQYF. The CDR3 DNA sequence: TGTGCCAGCAGTTTATCGAAAACCGGGACAGGGGTGGAGACCCAGTACTTC.

CDR3 in amino acids: CASSSGTGSSNEQFF. The CDR3 DNA follows: TGCGCCAGCAGCTCCGGGACAGGGAGTTCCAATGAGCAGTTCTTC. The chain employs TRBV5-1 and TRBJ2-1, with TRBD1 identical over 9 bases. The CDR3 is 15 residues long. Germline V gene sequence: CDR1 SGHRS, CDR2 YFSETQ. V shed 3 bases, J shed 6 bases, and the junction held 7 bases outside the gene matches. The entire variable domain, with the rest obtained from reference TRBV5-1 and TRBJ2-1, is as follows: KAGVTQTPRYLIKTRGQQVTLSCSPISGHRSVSWYQQTPGQGLQFLFEYFSETQRNKGNFPGRFSGRQFSNSRSEMNVSTLELGDSALYLCASSSGTGSSNEQFFGPGTRLTVL.

This chain uses TRBV5-4 with TRBJ2-1; unclear D gene. The V gene's germline CDR1 is SGHNT and CDR2 YYREEE (reference sequence). Trimming pared 1 base from V and 5 bases from J, leaving 10 bases between. This CDR3 has 14 amino acids. The CDR3 region is CASSLRLTNNEQFF. DNA for the CDR3: TGTGCCAGCAGCTTGAGGCTAACAAACAATGAGCAGTTCTTC.

A single count supports this clone. V usage is TRBV28 and J usage is TRBJ2-7; 11 nucleotides line up with TRBD2. CDR3 length equals 16 residues. Germline loops: CDR1 MDHEN, CDR2 SYDVKM. The J segment lost 0 bases and the V segment lost 4 bases, leaving 5 bases of the junction unmatched. CDR3 loop: CASSSLAGGYSYEQYF. CDR3 bases: TGTGCCAGCAGTTCTCTAGCGGGAGGATACTCCTACGAGCAGTACTTC.

This clone was picked up a small number of times. The CDR3 reads CASSNSGNPNTGELFF. DNA of the CDR3: TGTGCCAGCAGCAATAGCGGGAATCCGAACACCGGGGAGCTGTTTTTT. The V call is TRBV6-4, the J call TRBJ2-2, with 8 positions matching TRBD2. This CDR3 is 16 amino acids long. V lost 6 bases to trimming and J lost 0 bases; unmatched junction nucleotides: 6. From germline, CDR1 is MRHNA and CDR2 SNTAGT.

The chain employs TRBV7-8 and TRBJ2-5; D not certain. The CDR3 covers 14 residues. V was trimmed by 1 base and J by 3 bases, leaving 9 bases between them. Germline loops: CDR1 SGHVS, CDR2 FQNEAQ. The CDR3 nucleotides are TGTGCCAGCAGCTTAGTCAGGTTCGAAGAGACCCAGTACTTC. Translated, it gives CASSLVRFEETQYF.

CDR3 nucleotide sequence: TGTGCCAGTAGTATAGGAGTAGGAGCAGCTAGCTCCTACAATGAGCAGTTCTTC. Translation gives CASSIGVGAASSYNEQFF. The rearrangement uses TRBV19 and TRBJ2-1; no definite D call. The V end lost 1 base, the J end lost 0 bases, and 16 bases lay between the germline ends. This CDR3 contains 18 residues. Germline CDR1 is LNHDA and CDR2 is SQIVND (reference sequence).